This record looks at one T cell receptor beta chain sequence and its context. Antigen unknown. This entry comes from a study of OX40 agonist ivuxolimab in advanced cancers. About the study: Head and neck, renal cell, melanoma or hepatocellular carcinoma were the cancers that dose-escalation patients had. Study-wide results and limits: Clonal expansion from baseline to week 6 occurred in both CD4+ and CD8+ T cells.

Profiling relied on immunoSEQ multiplex PCR, and the TCRdb table lists in-frame clones only, not all of them. The data contain around 61,000 clones, roughly 90% of them singletons. The J segment lost 5 bases and the V segment lost 2 bases, leaving 10 bases of the junction unmatched. Germline V CDR1 and CDR2: MGHRA, YSYEKL. The CDR3 length is 16 residues. The starting material was CD4+ or CD8+ T cells sorted from blood, obtained in a trial of the OX40 agonist ivuxolimab. This sequence originates from an adult with an advanced solid tumor such as melanoma, head and neck, liver or kidney cancer. The chain joins TRBV4-1 to TRBJ1-1, with TRBD1 identical over 8 bases. CDR3 nucleotide sequence: TGCGCCAGCAGCCAAACCAAGGACAGGGTTATGACTGAAGCTTTCTTT. As protein: CASSQTKDRVMTEAFF.